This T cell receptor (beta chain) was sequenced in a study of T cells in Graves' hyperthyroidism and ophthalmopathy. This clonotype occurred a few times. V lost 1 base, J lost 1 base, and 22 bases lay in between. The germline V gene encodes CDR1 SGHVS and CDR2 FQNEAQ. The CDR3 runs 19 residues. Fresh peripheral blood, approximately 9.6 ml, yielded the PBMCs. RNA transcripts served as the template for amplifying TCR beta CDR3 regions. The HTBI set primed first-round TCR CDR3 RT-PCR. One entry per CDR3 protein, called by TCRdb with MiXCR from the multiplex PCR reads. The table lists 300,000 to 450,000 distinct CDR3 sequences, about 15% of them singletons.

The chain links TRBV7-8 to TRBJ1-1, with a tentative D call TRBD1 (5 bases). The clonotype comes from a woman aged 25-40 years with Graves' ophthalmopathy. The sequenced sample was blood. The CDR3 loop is CASSLDSPGPKRQNTEAFF. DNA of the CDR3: TGTGCCAGCAGCTTAGACTCCCCGGGACCTAAAAGGCAGAACACTGAAGCTTTCTTT.